The rows below give T cell receptor beta chains drawn from one sample of a study of blood T cell repertoires in COVID-19. Clones were read by immunoSEQ multiplex PCR, and TCRdb kept only the in-frame ones, dropping some. Among under 200,000 clones listed, approximately 80% were seen once. Sequencing input: peripheral blood. The receptor source for this set is a human donor in a cohort sampled during active COVID-19. The CDR3 runs from the conserved cysteine through the conserved F or W. The D gene is left open where the match is weak. Clone size appears in some rows only: once, few, many, or a class for an expanded clone.

>TRBJ2-5|TRBV6-2/TRBV6-3|.|.
CASSYSRRETQYF
TGTGCCAGCAGTTACTCTCGGAGGGAGACCCAGTACTTC
>TRBJ2-7|TRBV5-1|.|TRBD1
CASSFGTGGYEQYF
TGCGCCAGCAGCTTTGGGACAGGGGGCTACGAGCAGTACTTC
>TRBJ2-3|TRBV27|.|TRBD2
CASRFIGGSTDTQYF
TGTGCCAGCAGGTTCATCGGGGGGAGCACAGATACGCAGTATTTT
>TRBJ2-2|TRBV28|once|TRBD1
CASSLDRANTGELFF
TGTGCCAGCAGCCTGGACAGGGCGAACACCGGGGAGCTGTTTTTT
>TRBJ2-7|TRBV28|.|TRBD1
CASSLSRDRAYEQYF
TGTGCCAGCAGTTTATCCCGGGACAGGGCCTACGAGCAGTACTTC
>TRBJ1-2|TRBV6-5|.|TRBD1
CASSKETGRGYTF
TGTGCCAGCAGCAAAGAGACAGGGAGAGGCTACACCTTC
>TRBJ1-1|TRBV9|.|.
CASSVAPGVAEAFF
TGTGCCAGCAGCGTAGCACCGGGGGTAGCTGAAGCTTTCTTT
>TRBJ1-5|TRBV28|.|.
CASSPPTDQPQHF
TGTGCCAGCAGTCCACCGACAGATCAGCCCCAGCATTTT
>TRBJ2-3|TRBV29-1|.|TRBD1
CSGGQGRGDTQYF
TGCAGCGGCGGACAGGGGCGGGGAGATACGCAGTATTTT
>TRBJ1-3|TRBV4-1|few|TRBD1
CASRDTTGQGVVNTIYF
TGCGCCAGCAGAGACACTACCGGACAGGGGGTAGTAAACACCATATATTTT
>TRBJ2-3|TRBV12-3/TRBV12-4|once|.
CASSLNTDTQYF
TGTGCCAGCAGCCTAAACACAGATACGCAGTATTTT
>TRBJ1-2|TRBV24-1|.|.
CATSDGVEGRGYTF
TGTGCCACCAGTGATGGGGTAGAGGGCCGTGGCTACACCTTC
>TRBJ2-5|TRBV10-3|.|.
CAIKGEETQYF
TGTGCCATCAAAGGGGAAGAGACCCAGTACTTC
>TRBJ1-3|TRBV19|.|TRBD1
CASSPPGQGASIYF
TGTGCCAGTAGTCCACCGGGACAGGGGGCCTCCATATATTTT
>TRBJ2-5|TRBV10-3|.|.
CAITERMEETQYF
TGTGCCATCACCGAGAGGATGGAAGAGACCCAGTACTTC
>TRBJ1-2|TRBV7-2|.|.
CASSLVAVDGYTF
TGTGCCAGCAGCTTAGTCGCGGTAGATGGCTACACCTTC
>TRBJ2-5|TRBV9|.|TRBD1
CASSSGQVRETQYF
TGTGCCAGCAGCTCCGGACAGGTGCGAGAGACCCAGTACTTC
>TRBJ2-3|TRBV28|.|TRBD2
CASEGGTSGDTQYF
TGTGCCAGCGAAGGGGGGACTAGCGGAGATACGCAGTATTTT
>TRBJ2-1|TRBV18|once|.
CASSQPGLRREQFF
TGTGCCAGCTCACAACCGGGACTCCGAAGGGAACAGTTCTTC
>TRBJ1-6|TRBV6-5|.|TRBD1
CASRRDRDNSPLHF
TGTGCCAGCAGAAGGGACAGGGATAATTCACCCCTCCACTTT
>TRBJ2-3|TRBV27|few|.
CASSLGSPSTDTQYF
TGTGCCAGCAGTTTAGGCAGTCCTAGCACAGATACGCAGTATTTT
>TRBJ2-1|TRBV6-4|.|TRBD2
CASSDVAGGPDEQFF
TGTGCCAGCAGTGATGTAGCGGGAGGGCCCGATGAGCAGTTCTTC
>TRBJ2-3|TRBV9|.|TRBD2
CASSVWAGGSDTQYF
TGTGCCAGCAGCGTGTGGGCGGGGGGATCGGATACGCAGTATTTT
>TRBJ2-6|TRBV19|few|.
CASSIVRDSGANVLTF
TGTGCCAGTAGTATAGTCCGGGACTCTGGGGCCAACGTCCTGACTTTC